The 13 T cell receptor beta chains listed next were all sequenced from one sample in a study of OX40 agonist ivuxolimab in advanced cancers. Sequenced by immunoSEQ multiplex PCR; TCRdb stores in-frame clones only, minus some. Of tens of thousands of clones listed, approximately 94% are singletons. The input for sequencing was CD4+ or CD8+ T cells sorted from blood, taken in a trial of the OX40 agonist ivuxolimab. Receptors originate from an adult with an advanced solid tumor such as melanoma, head and neck, liver or kidney cancer.

The chain has TRBV27 and TRBJ1-1, with D possibly being TRBD1 (6 bases). The CDR3 loop spans 14 amino acids. CDR1 and CDR2 (germline): MNHEY, SMNVEV (reference sequence). Trimming removed 6 bases from V and 2 bases from J, with 13 bases in between. The CDR3 DNA is TGTGCCAGCAGCCCGGACAGATTAAACACTGAAGCTTTCTTT. Translation gives CASSPDRLNTEAFF.

The V and J genes are TRBV9 and TRBJ2-7; TRBD2 agrees at 7 bases. This CDR3 comprises 15 residues. The junction had 3 bases not matched to a gene; V was cut back by 0 bases and J by 0 bases. CDR1 is SGDLS, CDR2 YYNGEE, per germline. The CDR3 sequence: CASSVEAGASYEQYF. CDR3 nucleotides: TGTGCCAGCAGCGTAGAGGCGGGAGCCTCCTACGAGCAGTACTTC. Full variable domain (remainder filled in from reference TRBV9 and TRBJ2-7): DSGVTQTPKHLITATGQRVTLRCSPRSGDLSVYWYQQSLDQGLQFLIQYYNGEERAKGNILERFSAQQFPDLHSELNLSSLELGDSALYFCASSVEAGASYEQYFGPGTRLTVT.

The V and J genes are TRBV6-1 and TRBJ1-1, with 11 positions matching TRBD1. With V trimmed by 1 base and J by 6 bases, 13 bases remained unmatched. Germline V gene sequence: CDR1 MNHNS, CDR2 SASEGT. CDR3 size: 18 residues. CDR3 in amino acids: CASSEEGTGGSWDPEAFF. Written as DNA, the CDR3 is TGTGCCAGCAGTGAAGAAGGGACAGGGGGTTCCTGGGACCCTGAAGCTTTCTTT.

The chain is built from TRBV4-2 and TRBJ2-2; TRBD2 matches 8 bases. The CDR3 is made up of 17 amino acids. Germline values: CDR1 LGHNA, CDR2 YNFKEQ. The V segment lost 0 bases and the J segment 0 bases; nucleotides outside the gene matches: 3. The CDR3 loop reads CASSQESLAANTGELFF. The DNA for the CDR3 is TGTGCCAGCAGCCAAGAGTCACTAGCGGCGAACACCGGGGAGCTGTTTTTT.

The J gene is TRBJ2-2, the V gene TRBV7-9, with TRBD2 matching 10 bases. CDR3 length: 16 amino acids. Germline CDR1 is SEHNR and CDR2 is FQNEAQ (reference sequence). J gave up 6 bases and V 0 bases, and 4 bases lay outside the gene matches. The CDR3 nucleotides are TGTGCCAGCAGCTTAGCACTAGCGGGGATAGCCGGGGAGCTGTTTTTT. The encoded protein is CASSLALAGIAGELFF.

V and J are TRBV19 and TRBJ2-2; D is undetermined. Germline V lookup: CDR1 LNHDA, CDR2 SQIVND (reference sequence). V was pared by 9 bases and J by 6 bases, with 8 bases between. The CDR3 is 11 amino acids. This chain's CDR3 is CASGTPGELFF. CDR3 in DNA: TGTGCCAGCGGAACTCCCGGGGAGCTGTTTTTT.

The V gene is TRBV7-2, the J gene TRBJ2-7, with D tentatively TRBD2 (6 bases). There are 13 residues in the CDR3. The germline gives CDR1 SGHTA, CDR2 FQGNSA. V lost 2 bases to trimming and J lost 3 bases, with 8 bases between them. CDR3 amino acids: CASSLTGDYEQYF. The CDR3 DNA reads TGTGCCAGCAGCTTAACGGGGGACTACGAGCAGTACTTC.

The rearrangement uses TRBV9 and TRBJ2-5; TRBD1 might be the D (5 bases). This CDR3 is built from 18 residues. In germline, CDR1 is SGDLS, CDR2 YYNGEE. V was pared by 0 bases and J by 2 bases, with 20 bases between. CDR3 nucleotides: TGTGCCAGCAGCGTAGGTGGTTGGGGTCAGGGCAAACAAGAGACCCAGTACTTC. Protein product: CASSVGGWGQGKQETQYF.

V and J are TRBV9 and TRBJ1-3; maybe TRBD1 (6 bases). Germline CDR1 SGDLS, CDR2 YYNGEE. The CDR3 consists of 17 residues. V lost 1 base and J 0 bases, leaving 14 bases between the germline ends. The CDR3 bases are TGTGCCAGCAGCGTAACCCGGACAGCCGGCTCTGGAAACACCATATATTTT. This translates into CASSVTRTAGSGNTIYF.

The chain joins TRBV2 to TRBJ2-2; 9 nucleotides line up with TRBD1. V dropped 4 bases and J dropped 7; count of bases not matched to a gene: 7. The germline V gene has CDR1 SNHLY and CDR2 FYNNEI. The CDR3 is 15 amino acids. The CDR3 is CASSGWDRDIGELFF. The CDR3 coding sequence is TGTGCCAGCAGTGGATGGGACAGGGATATCGGGGAGCTGTTTTTT. The full variable domain, completed using reference TRBV2 and TRBJ2-2, is EPEVTQTPSHQVTQMGQEVILRCVPISNHLYFYWYRQILGQKVEFLVSFYNNEISEKSEIFDDQFSVERPDGSNFTLKIRSTKLEDSAMYFCASSGWDRDIGELFFGEGSRLTVL.

The rearrangement links TRBV27 to TRBJ1-5; 7 nucleotides line up with TRBD1. This CDR3 spans 15 amino acids. V shed 5 bases, J shed 4 bases, and the junction held 8 bases outside the gene matches. From germline, CDR1 is MNHEY and CDR2 SMNVEV (reference sequence). The chain's CDR3 is CASSPLGTENQPQHF. CDR3 in DNA: TGTGCCAGCAGTCCCCTAGGGACAGAGAATCAGCCCCAGCATTTT.

The V and J genes are TRBV19 and TRBJ2-1, with TRBD2 identical over 11 bases. The CDR3 runs to 15 residues. CDR1 is LNHDA and CDR2 is SQIVND in the germline V gene (reference sequence). V trimming: 8 bases; J trimming: 2 bases; junction bases outside the gene matches: 5. The CDR3 nucleotides read TGTGCCAGTGGGGTGACTAGCGGGACCTACAATGAGCAGTTCTTC. This sequence encodes CASGVTSGTYNEQFF.

The CDR3 reads CASSLGLAGHQGAETQYF. The CDR3 DNA reads as TGTGCCAGCAGCTTAGGGCTAGCGGGGCACCAAGGAGCAGAGACCCAGTACTTC. The chain links TRBV11-2 to TRBJ2-5, with 9 bases matching TRBD2. V lost 1 base to trimming and J lost 4 bases; unmatched junction nucleotides: 13. The CDR3 is made up of 18 amino acids. Germline V gene sequence: CDR1 SGHAT, CDR2 FQNNGV.